The source of this T cell receptor beta chain is a study of post-analysis software for immune sequencing data. About the research overall: Relapsing-remitting, secondary progressive and progressive-relapsing multiple sclerosis courses were included.

Per germline, CDR1 SEHNR and CDR2 FQNEAQ (reference sequence). J was trimmed by 8 bases and V by 1 base; bases with no gene match: 10. The CDR3 runs to 17 residues. This clonotype was recorded a few times. Its specificity is not known. Researchers reported that TCR beta cDNA libraries carried unique molecular identifiers. The T cell input of about 1 to 10 million gave roughly 460,000 cDNA molecules. TCRdb reprocessed the PCR reads with MiXCR, giving one entry per CDR3 protein. The data hold a few hundred thousand distinct CDR3 sequences, with 30% to 40% observed a single time. Study conclusions and caveats: Samples prepared in the same batch strongly co-clustered by F measure. Significantly lower normalized Chao1 diversity was seen in multiple sclerosis patients than in controls. Controls had lower frequencies than patients of four or five TRBV segments, which included TRBV5-6, TRBV5-1 and TRBV20-1.

The material sequenced was blood. This sequence was found in a girl aged 2-17 years with multiple sclerosis. The chain joins TRBV7-9 to TRBJ1-6; 8 bases match TRBD1. CDR3 amino acids: CASSLGPGQGFDSPLHF. In DNA, the CDR3 is TGTGCCAGCAGCTTAGGCCCCGGACAGGGCTTCGATTCACCCCTCCACTTT.